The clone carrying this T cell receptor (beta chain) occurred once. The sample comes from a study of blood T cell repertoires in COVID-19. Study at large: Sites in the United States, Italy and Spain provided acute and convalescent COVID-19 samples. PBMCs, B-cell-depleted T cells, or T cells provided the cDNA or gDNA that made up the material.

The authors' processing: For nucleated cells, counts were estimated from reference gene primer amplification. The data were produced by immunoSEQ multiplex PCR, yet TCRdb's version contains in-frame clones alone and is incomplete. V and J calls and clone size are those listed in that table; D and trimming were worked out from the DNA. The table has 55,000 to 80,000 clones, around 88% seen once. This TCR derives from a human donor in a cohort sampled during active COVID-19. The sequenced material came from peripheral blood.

For the CDR3, the DNA is TGTGCCTGGAGTCGGTTCACCGGGGAGCTGTTTTTT. Translated: CAWSRFTGELFF. The chain couples TRBV30 to TRBJ2-2; D is undetermined. This CDR3 spans 12 amino acids. The germline V gene encodes CDR1 GTSNPN and CDR2 SVGIG (reference sequence). The V end was cut by 2 bases, the J end by 4 bases, with 5 bases between.